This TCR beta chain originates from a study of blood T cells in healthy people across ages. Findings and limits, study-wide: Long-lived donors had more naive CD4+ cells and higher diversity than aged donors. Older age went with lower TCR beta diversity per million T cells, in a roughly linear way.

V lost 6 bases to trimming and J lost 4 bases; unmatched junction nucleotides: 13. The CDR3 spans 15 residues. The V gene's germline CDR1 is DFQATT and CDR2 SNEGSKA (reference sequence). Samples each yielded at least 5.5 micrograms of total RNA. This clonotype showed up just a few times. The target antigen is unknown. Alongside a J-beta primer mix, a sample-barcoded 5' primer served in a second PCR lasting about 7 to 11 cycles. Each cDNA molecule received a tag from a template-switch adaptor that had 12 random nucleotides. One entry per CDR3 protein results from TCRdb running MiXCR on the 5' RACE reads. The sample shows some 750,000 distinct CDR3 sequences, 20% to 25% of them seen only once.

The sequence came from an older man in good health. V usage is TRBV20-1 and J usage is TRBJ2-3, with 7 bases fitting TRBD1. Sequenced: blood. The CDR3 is CSARGGAGGPDTQYF. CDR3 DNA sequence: TGCAGTGCCCGAGGTGGAGCAGGGGGTCCAGATACGCAGTATTTT.